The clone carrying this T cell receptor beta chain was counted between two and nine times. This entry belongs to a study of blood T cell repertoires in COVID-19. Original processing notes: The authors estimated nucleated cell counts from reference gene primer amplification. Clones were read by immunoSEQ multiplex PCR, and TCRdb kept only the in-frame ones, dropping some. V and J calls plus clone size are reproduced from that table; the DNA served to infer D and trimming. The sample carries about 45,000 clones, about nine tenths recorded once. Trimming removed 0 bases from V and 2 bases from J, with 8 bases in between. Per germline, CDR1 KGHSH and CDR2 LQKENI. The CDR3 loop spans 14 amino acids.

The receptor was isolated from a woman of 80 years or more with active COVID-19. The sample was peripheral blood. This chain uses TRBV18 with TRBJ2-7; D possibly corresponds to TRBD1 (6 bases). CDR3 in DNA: TGTGCCAGCTCACCACCTGAGGGGGCCTACGAGCAGTACTTC. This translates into CASSPPEGAYEQYF. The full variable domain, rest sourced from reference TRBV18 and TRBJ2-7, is NAGVMQNPRHLVRRRGQEARLRCSPMKGHSHVYWYRQLPEEGLKFMVYLQKENIIDESGMPKERFSAEFPKEGPSILRIQQVVRGDSAAYFCASSPPEGAYEQYFGPGTRLTVT.